What follows are 18 T cell receptor beta chains derived from one specimen sequenced in a study of Ad26.COV2.S vaccination and SARS-CoV-2 variants. Sample treatment: about 20 received Ad26.COV2.S at low or high dose, single or two shots; five or six received placebo; per-sample allocation not given. Samples analyzed were those drawn on day 63 after the first vaccine or placebo injection. This table comes from immunoSEQ multiplex PCR, and its TCRdb copy is limited to in-frame clones, with some not included. The profile shows 300,000 to 400,000 clones, about 87% of them singletons. Sequencing used peripheral blood, obtained in a trial of Ad26.COV2.S vaccine versus placebo. Every receptor here comes from a person between 18 and 65 years old who received the Ad26.COV2.S COVID-19 vaccine or a placebo.

The V call is TRBV6-2 or TRBV6-3, the J call TRBJ2-2; 7 positions match TRBD1. Germline CDR1 is MNHEY and CDR2 is SVGEGT. V shed 6 bases and J 6 bases; nucleotides not matched to a gene: 13. The CDR3 loop spans 16 amino acids. CDR3 sequence reads: CASSMTGNTAPGELFF. CDR3 DNA sequence: TGTGCCAGCAGCATGACAGGGAATACCGCCCCCGGGGAGCTGTTTTTT.

The chain uses TRBV7-2 and TRBJ1-1; a weak D match, TRBD1 (5 bases). V lost 5 bases to trimming and J lost 3 bases, with 13 bases between them. The germline V gene has CDR1 SGHTA and CDR2 FQGNSA. The CDR3 consists of 14 residues. CDR3: CASSPTGLHTEAFF. CDR3 sequence (DNA): TGTGCCAGCAGCCCAACAGGCCTCCACACTGAAGCTTTCTTT.

This clone turned up a few times. This rearrangement joins TRBV7-9 to TRBJ1-3; D is perhaps TRBD1 (6 bases). Germline loops: CDR1 SEHNR, CDR2 FQNEAQ (reference sequence). Trimming cost V 10 bases and J 5 bases, with 12 bases left between them. The CDR3 runs to 12 residues. CDR3 region: CANRDNRNTIYF. As DNA, the CDR3 is TGTGCCAACCGGGACAATCGAAACACCATATATTTT.

The rearrangement joins TRBV4-2 to TRBJ1-1; 8 bases fit TRBD1. Trimming at V came to 0 bases and at J to 6 bases, leaving 6 bases not matched to a gene. The CDR3 has 15 residues. CDR1 is LGHNA, CDR2 YNFKEQ, per germline. The DNA for the CDR3 is TGTGCCAGCAGCCAAGATCGGACAGGGCTACCTGAAGCTTTCTTT. Its protein is CASSQDRTGLPEAFF.

The chain is built from TRBV5-1 and TRBJ2-7, with D perhaps matching TRBD2 (5 bases). V lost 0 bases and J lost 2, with 12 bases in between. CDR1 is SGHRS, CDR2 YFSETQ, per germline. The CDR3 sequence is 15 residues long. The CDR3 loop reads CASSLVWEPTYEQYF. CDR3 nucleotide sequence: TGCGCCAGCAGCTTGGTCTGGGAGCCCACCTACGAGCAGTACTTC. Complete variable domain (other parts from reference TRBV5-1 and TRBJ2-7): KAGVTQTPRYLIKTRGQQVTLSCSPISGHRSVSWYQQTPGQGLQFLFEYFSETQRNKGNFPGRFSGRQFSNSRSEMNVSTLELGDSALYLCASSLVWEPTYEQYFGPGTRLTVT.

This clone was seen a single time. The rearrangement uses TRBV7-3 and TRBJ2-3; D uncertain. V was clipped by 2 bases and J by 1 base, with 4 bases between them. The CDR3 extends over 13 amino acids. CDR1 is SGHTA, CDR2 FQGTGA, per germline. CDR3 sequence: CASSLDRTDTQYF. The CDR3 nucleotides are TGTGCCAGCAGCTTAGACCGCACAGATACGCAGTATTTT.

V and J are TRBV20-1 and TRBJ2-1; TRBD2 matches at 7 bases. This CDR3 spans 11 amino acids. V lost 7 bases to trimming and J lost 6 bases; unmatched junction nucleotides: 3. Per germline, CDR1 DFQATT and CDR2 SNEGSKA (reference sequence). Here the CDR3 DNA reads TGCAGTGGAGCGGGGCCCAATGAGCAGTTCTTC. Amino acids: CSGAGPNEQFF.

For this clone: Distinct nucleotide sequences in the sample also encode this CDR3. V gene TRBV30 combines with J gene TRBJ1-6; a possible D gene is TRBD1 (5 bases). Germline lookup yields CDR1 GTSNPN and CDR2 SVGIG (reference sequence). V dropped 0 bases and J dropped 6 bases, with 9 bases sitting between them. The CDR3 length is 14 residues. The CDR3 DNA reads as TGTGCCTGGAGTGTACGCGGGGGTAATTCACCCCTCCACTTT. The encoded protein is CAWSVRGGNSPLHF.

V gene TRBV2 combines with J gene TRBJ2-2; D perhaps matches TRBD2 (5 bases). Trimming took 10 bases from V and 6 from J, leaving 18 bases between them. Germline CDR1 SNHLY, CDR2 FYNNEI. The CDR3 has 14 residues. The CDR3 DNA reads TGTGCCACCCGGCGGGTGTTAGTGGCCGGGGAGCTGTTTTTT. Its protein is CATRRVLVAGELFF.

This clone was seen more than once but under ten times. This chain uses TRBV30 with TRBJ1-3; D unresolved. There are 12 residues in the CDR3. Germline V gene sequence: CDR1 GTSNPN, CDR2 SVGIG (reference sequence). With 3 bases removed from V and 2 bases from J, the gap between germline ends came to 5 bases. This chain's CDR3 is CAWRDAGNTIYF. The CDR3 nucleotides read TGTGCCTGGAGAGATGCTGGAAACACCATATATTTT.

The genes are TRBV19 and TRBJ1-6; no definite D call. Germline assignment: CDR1 LNHDA and CDR2 SQIVND (reference sequence). Trimming took off 5 bases at V and 7 bases at J, with 15 bases between the two ends. The CDR3 runs 15 residues. CDR3 nucleotides: TGTGCCAGTAGTCTAAGGACGGAAGGCAATTCACCCCTCCACTTT. Translating gives CASSLRTEGNSPLHF.

V usage is TRBV19 and J usage is TRBJ2-7; D is unresolved. The length of the CDR3 is 13 residues. The germline V gene encodes CDR1 LNHDA and CDR2 SQIVND (reference sequence). Trimming took 5 bases from V and 2 from J, leaving 10 bases between them. In nucleotides, the CDR3 is TGTGCCAGTAGTTCCCACTACACCTACGAGCAGTACTTC. This encodes CASSSHYTYEQYF. Combining the CDR3 with reference TRBV19 and TRBJ2-7 gives the whole variable domain DGGITQSPKYLFRKEGQNVTLSCEQNLNHDAMYWYRQDPGQGLRLIYYSQIVNDFQKGDIAEGYSVSREKKESFPLTVTSAQKNPTAFYLCASSSHYTYEQYFGPGTRLTVT.

The rearrangement joins TRBV5-5 to TRBJ2-5; no firm D call. Germline V gene data show CDR1 as SGHKS and CDR2 as YYEKEE (reference sequence). CDR3 length: 13 residues. Between the trimmed V and J ends, which lost 1 base and 5 bases, there was a span of 9 bases. CDR3 DNA: TGTGCCAGCAGCTTGCCCCCGGGCGAGACCCAGTACTTC. Translation: CASSLPPGETQYF. Complete variable domain (other parts from reference TRBV5-5 and TRBJ2-5): DAGVTQSPTHLIKTRGQQVTLRCSPISGHKSVSWYQQVLGQGPQFIFQYYEKEERGRGNFPDRFSARQFPNYSSELNVNALLLGDSALYLCASSLPPGETQYFGPGTRLLVL.

The rearrangement links TRBV30 to TRBJ2-7; D is tentatively TRBD1 or TRBD2 (7 bases each). From germline, CDR1 is GTSNPN and CDR2 SVGIG (reference sequence). V lost 8 bases, J lost 2 bases, and 16 bases lay in between. The CDR3 extends over 13 amino acids. The chain's CDR3 is CAGAGDSAYEQYF. The CDR3 nucleotides are TGTGCCGGGGCGGGGGACAGTGCCTACGAGCAGTACTTC.

The CDR3 DNA follows: TGCACCGCGGGACAGGGAGGGGGGACATACACTGAAGCTTTCTTT. Translating it yields CTAGQGGGTYTEAFF. The chain uses TRBV29-1 and TRBJ1-1, with 9 bases that match TRBD1. Germline values: CDR1 SQVTM, CDR2 ANQGSEA. The CDR3 sequence is 15 residues long.

This clone was counted between two and nine times. The chain couples TRBV5-4 to TRBJ2-7, with D perhaps assigned TRBD1 or TRBD2 (6 bases each). The CDR3 covers 13 residues. Germline assignment: CDR1 SGHNT and CDR2 YYREEE (reference sequence). V lost 4 bases, J lost 6 bases, and 14 bases lay in between. The CDR3 region is CASSLGGFLEQYF. Here the CDR3 DNA reads TGTGCCAGCAGCCTCGGGGGCTTCCTCGAGCAGTACTTC.

V gene TRBV19 combines with J gene TRBJ2-5; 9 nucleotides line up with TRBD1. Germline CDR1 is LNHDA and CDR2 is SQIVND (reference sequence). The length of the CDR3 is 13 residues. The V gene end was trimmed by 6 bases and the J gene end by 4 bases; junction bases not matched to a gene: 3. DNA for the CDR3: TGTGCCAGTAGCGCGGACAGGGGAGAGACCCAGTACTTC. Amino acid sequence: CASSADRGETQYF.

The V call is TRBV7-2, the J call TRBJ1-1; D uncertain. This CDR3 region has 15 residues. Trimming left V 5 bases short and J 0 bases short, with 13 bases between. Germline CDR1 SGHTA, CDR2 FQGNSA. The CDR3 nucleotides read TGTGCCAGCAGCCTAAACCCGGGATTGAACACTGAAGCTTTCTTT. It codes for CASSLNPGLNTEAFF.